Following are 2 T cell receptor beta chains from one sample sequenced in a study of Ad26.COV2.S vaccination and SARS-CoV-2 variants. Measured with immunoSEQ multiplex PCR; TCRdb has only the in-frame clones, and not every one. The sample contains about 460,000 clones, 80% to 90% of which appear only once. Treatment meaning: over 15 received Ad26.COV2.S at low or high dose, single or two shots; several received placebo; per-sample allocation not given. The samples date from day 63 after the first vaccine or placebo injection. The sequences come from peripheral blood, collected in a trial of Ad26.COV2.S vaccine versus placebo. Receptor source: a person aged 18-60 years who received the Ad26.COV2.S COVID-19 vaccine or a placebo.

The chain employs TRBV2 and TRBJ1-2, with D perhaps TRBD1 (6 bases). Trimming pared 6 bases from V and 2 bases from J, leaving 13 bases between. Germline CDR1 SNHLY, CDR2 FYNNEI. This CDR3 has 14 amino acids. The CDR3 coding sequence is TGTGCCAGCAGCGAGGGGGTCCTCAACTATGGCTACACCTTC. This encodes CASSEGVLNYGYTF.

V usage is TRBV5-1 and J usage is TRBJ1-4; D is unresolved. In germline, CDR1 is SGHRS, CDR2 YFSETQ. V dropped 4 bases and J dropped 0 bases, with 13 bases sitting between them. The CDR3 has 16 residues. The CDR3 region is CASSKDPVATNEKLFF. CDR3 sequence (DNA): TGCGCCAGCAGCAAGGACCCCGTCGCAACTAATGAAAAACTGTTTTTT.